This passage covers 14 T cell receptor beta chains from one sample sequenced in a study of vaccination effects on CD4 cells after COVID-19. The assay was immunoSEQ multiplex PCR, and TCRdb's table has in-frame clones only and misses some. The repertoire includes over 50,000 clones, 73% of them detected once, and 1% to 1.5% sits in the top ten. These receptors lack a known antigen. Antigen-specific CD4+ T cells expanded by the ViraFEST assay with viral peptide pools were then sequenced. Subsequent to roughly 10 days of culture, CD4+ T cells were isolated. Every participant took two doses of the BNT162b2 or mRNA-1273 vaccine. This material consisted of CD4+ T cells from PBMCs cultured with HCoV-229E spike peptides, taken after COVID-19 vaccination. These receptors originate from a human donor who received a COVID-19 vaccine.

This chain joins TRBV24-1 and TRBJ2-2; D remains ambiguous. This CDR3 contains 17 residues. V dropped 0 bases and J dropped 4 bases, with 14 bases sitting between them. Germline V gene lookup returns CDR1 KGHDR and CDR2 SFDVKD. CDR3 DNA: TGTGCCACCAGTGATTTGCAGCAGGCGACGGGCACCGGGGAGCTGTTTTTT. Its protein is CATSDLQQATGTGELFF.

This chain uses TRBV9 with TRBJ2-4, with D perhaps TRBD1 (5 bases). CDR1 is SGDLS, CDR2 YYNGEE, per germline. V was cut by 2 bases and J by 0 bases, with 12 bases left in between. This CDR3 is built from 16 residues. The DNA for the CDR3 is TGTGCCAGCAGCGTCGGTACAGGCGTAGCCAAAAACATTCAGTACTTC. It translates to CASSVGTGVAKNIQYF.

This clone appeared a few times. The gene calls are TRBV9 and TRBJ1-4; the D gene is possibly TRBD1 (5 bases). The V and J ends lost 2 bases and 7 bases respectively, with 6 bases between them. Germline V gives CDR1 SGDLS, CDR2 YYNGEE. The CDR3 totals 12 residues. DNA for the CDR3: TGTGCCAGCAGCGTCCAGGGTGAAAAACTGTTTTTT. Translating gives CASSVQGEKLFF.

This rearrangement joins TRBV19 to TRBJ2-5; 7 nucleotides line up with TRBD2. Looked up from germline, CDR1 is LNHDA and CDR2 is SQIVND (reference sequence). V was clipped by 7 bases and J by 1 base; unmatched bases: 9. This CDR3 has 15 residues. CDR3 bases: TGTGCCAGTACGAGGCGGGGGACCCCCCAAGAGACCCAGTACTTC. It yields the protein CASTRRGTPQETQYF.

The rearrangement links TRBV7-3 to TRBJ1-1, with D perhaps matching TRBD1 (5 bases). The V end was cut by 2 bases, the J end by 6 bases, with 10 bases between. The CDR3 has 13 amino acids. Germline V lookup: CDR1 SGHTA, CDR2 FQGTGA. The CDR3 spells CASSLGREAEAFF. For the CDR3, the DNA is TGTGCCAGCAGCTTAGGCAGGGAGGCTGAAGCTTTCTTT.

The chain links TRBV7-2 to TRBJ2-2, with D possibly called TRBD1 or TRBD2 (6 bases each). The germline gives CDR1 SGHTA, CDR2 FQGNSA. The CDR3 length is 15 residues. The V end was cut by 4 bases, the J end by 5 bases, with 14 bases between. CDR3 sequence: CASSYRGPRTGELFF. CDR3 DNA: TGTGCCAGCAGCTATCGGGGGCCGAGGACCGGGGAGCTGTTTTTT.

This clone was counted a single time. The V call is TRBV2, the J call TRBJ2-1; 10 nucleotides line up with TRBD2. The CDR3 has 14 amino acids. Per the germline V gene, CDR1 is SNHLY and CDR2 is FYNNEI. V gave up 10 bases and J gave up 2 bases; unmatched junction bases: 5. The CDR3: CATTLAGAYNEQFF. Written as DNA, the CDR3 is TGTGCCACCACCCTAGCGGGGGCCTACAATGAGCAGTTCTTC.

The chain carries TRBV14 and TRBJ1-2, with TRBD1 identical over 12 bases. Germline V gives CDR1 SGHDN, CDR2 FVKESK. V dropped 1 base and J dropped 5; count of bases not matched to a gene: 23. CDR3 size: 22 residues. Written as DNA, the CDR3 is TGTGCCAGCAGCCAAGTGAAGATTTCCCGTGGGACAGGGGGCGCTGGGCCTTATGGCTACACCTTC. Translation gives CASSQVKISRGTGGAGPYGYTF. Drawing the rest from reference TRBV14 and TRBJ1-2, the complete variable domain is EAGVTQFPSHSVIEKGQTVTLRCDPISGHDNLYWYRRVMGKEIKFLLHFVKESKQDESGMPNNRFLAERTGGTYSTLKVQPAELEDSGVYFCASSQVKISRGTGGAGPYGYTFGSGTRLTVV.

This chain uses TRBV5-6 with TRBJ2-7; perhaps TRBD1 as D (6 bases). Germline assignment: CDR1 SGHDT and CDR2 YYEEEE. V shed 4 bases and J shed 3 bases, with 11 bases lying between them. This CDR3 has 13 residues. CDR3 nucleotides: TGTGCCAGCAGCCGAGGGGGAGTCTACGAGCAGTACGTC. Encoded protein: CASSRGGVYEQYV.

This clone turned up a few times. CDR3 protein: CASSLMVQAANEKLFF. The CDR3 bases are TGTGCCAGCAGCTTAATGGTTCAGGCGGCTAATGAAAAACTGTTTTTT. V gene TRBV7-9 combines with J gene TRBJ1-4; D is unclear. Trimming left V 2 bases short and J 3 bases short, with 13 bases between. Looked up from germline, CDR1 is SEHNR and CDR2 is FQNEAQ (reference sequence). This CDR3 has 16 amino acids.

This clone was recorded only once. CDR3 nucleotide sequence: TGTGCCAGCAGCGTAGCTGTTGGGGGCAATCAGCCCCAGCATTTT. It is translated as CASSVAVGGNQPQHF. V is TRBV9 and J is TRBJ1-5; D call uncertain. CDR1 is SGDLS and CDR2 is YYNGEE in the germline V gene. There are 15 residues in the CDR3. V was trimmed by 0 bases and J by 2 bases, leaving 9 bases between them.

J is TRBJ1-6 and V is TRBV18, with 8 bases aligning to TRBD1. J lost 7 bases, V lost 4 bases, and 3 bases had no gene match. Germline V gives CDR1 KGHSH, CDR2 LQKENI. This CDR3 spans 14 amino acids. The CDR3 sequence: CASSLDRANSPLHF. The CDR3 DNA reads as TGTGCCAGCTCACTGGACAGGGCGAATTCACCCCTCCACTTT. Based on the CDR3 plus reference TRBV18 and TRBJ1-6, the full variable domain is NAGVMQNPRHLVRRRGQEARLRCSPMKGHSHVYWYRQLPEEGLKFMVYLQKENIIDESGMPKERFSAEFPKEGPSILRIQQVVRGDSAAYFCASSLDRANSPLHFGNGTRLTVT.

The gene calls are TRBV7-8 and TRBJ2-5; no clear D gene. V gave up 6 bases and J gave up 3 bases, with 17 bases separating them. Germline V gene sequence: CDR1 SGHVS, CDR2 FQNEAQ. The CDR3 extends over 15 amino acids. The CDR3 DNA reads TGTGCCAGCAGGCGAGGACCCCAGAAAGAAGAGACCCAGTACTTC. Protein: CASRRGPQKEETQYF.

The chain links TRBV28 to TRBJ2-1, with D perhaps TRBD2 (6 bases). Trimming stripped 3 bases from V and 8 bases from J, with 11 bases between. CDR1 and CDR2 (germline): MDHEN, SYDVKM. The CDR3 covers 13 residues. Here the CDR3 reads CASSFTSPHEQFF. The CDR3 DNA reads TGTGCCAGCAGTTTCACTAGCCCCCATGAGCAGTTCTTC.